These 21 T cell receptor beta chains share one sample of origin, sequenced in a study of STAT5B mutations in CD4+ large granular lymphocyte leukemia. Here immunoSEQ multiplex PCR was the method, and the copy in TCRdb shows in-frame clones only, minus some. The repertoire holds tens of thousands of clones, with roughly 70% as singletons. Sequences were obtained from CD4+ T cells from blood buffy coats. The receptors were sampled from a human donor in good health.

The rearrangement uses TRBV2 and TRBJ1-1; D call uncertain. Germline CDR1 is SNHLY and CDR2 is FYNNEI. The CDR3 has 16 amino acids. Between the trimmed V and J ends, which lost 1 base and 4 bases, there was a span of 16 bases. CDR3 loop: CASSEGPGNMGTEAFF. CDR3 in DNA: TGTGCCAGCAGTGAAGGGCCCGGGAATATGGGCACTGAAGCTTTCTTT. Complete variable domain (other parts from reference TRBV2 and TRBJ1-1): EPEVTQTPSHQVTQMGQEVILRCVPISNHLYFYWYRQILGQKVEFLVSFYNNEISEKSEIFDDQFSVERPDGSNFTLKIRSTKLEDSAMYFCASSEGPGNMGTEAFFGQGTRLTVV.

The rearrangement uses TRBV6-1 and TRBJ2-5, with D unresolved. V shed 3 bases and J shed 2 bases, with 4 bases lying between them. The CDR3 sequence is 12 residues long. Germline V gives CDR1 MNHNS, CDR2 SASEGT. CDR3 sequence: CASSDAQETQYF. The CDR3 bases are TGTGCCAGCAGTGATGCGCAAGAGACCCAGTACTTC.

The V gene is TRBV27, the J gene TRBJ2-3; D unclear. The V and J ends lost 0 bases and 1 base respectively, with 8 bases between them. There are 15 residues in the CDR3. CDR1 is MNHEY, CDR2 SMNVEV, per germline (reference sequence). The CDR3 sequence: CASSLSAVGTDTQYF. CDR3 nucleotides: TGTGCCAGCAGTTTATCCGCGGTAGGCACAGATACGCAGTATTTT.

CDR3 sequence: CASSLALRRSGDYGYTF. The CDR3 bases are TGTGCCAGCAGCTTGGCCTTACGCCGGTCGGGGGACTATGGCTACACCTTC. The gene calls are TRBV5-4 and TRBJ1-2; D perhaps matches TRBD1 (5 bases). Germline assignment: CDR1 SGHNT and CDR2 YYREEE (reference sequence). V dropped 0 bases and J dropped 3 bases, with 18 bases sitting between them. The CDR3 has 17 residues. Looking up the rest from reference TRBV5-4 and TRBJ1-2 gives the full variable domain: ETGVTQSPTHLIKTRGQQVTLRCSSQSGHNTVSWYQQALGQGPQFIFQYYREEENGRGNFPPRFSGLQFPNYSSELNVNALELDDSALYLCASSLALRRSGDYGYTFGSGTRLTVV.

The chain employs TRBV14 and TRBJ2-3; tentatively, D is TRBD2 (5 bases). The CDR3 covers 15 residues. Germline assignment: CDR1 SGHDN and CDR2 FVKESK. The V and J ends lost 5 bases and 0 bases respectively, with 12 bases between them. CDR3 DNA: TGTGCCAGCAGCTTGACTACCTCTAGCACAGATACGCAGTATTTT. This encodes CASSLTTSSTDTQYF.

The V and J genes are TRBV5-5 and TRBJ2-5; TRBD1 agrees at 10 bases. CDR3 length: 16 amino acids. Losses at the gene ends were 5 bases for V and 1 base for J; bases not matched to a gene: 8. Per germline, CDR1 SGHKS and CDR2 YYEKEE (reference sequence). The CDR3 DNA sequence: TGTGCCAGCAGTTTGCGGACAGGGGGTTTCCAAGAGACCCAGTACTTC. This sequence encodes CASSLRTGGFQETQYF. The complete variable domain, with remaining parts taken from reference TRBV5-5 and TRBJ2-5, reads DAGVTQSPTHLIKTRGQQVTLRCSPISGHKSVSWYQQVLGQGPQFIFQYYEKEERGRGNFPDRFSARQFPNYSSELNVNALLLGDSALYLCASSLRTGGFQETQYFGPGTRLLVL.

This CDR3 reads CASSGTVNTGELFF. The DNA of the CDR3 is TGTGCCAGCAGCGGGACTGTTAACACCGGGGAGCTGTTTTTT. The V call is TRBV7-2, the J call TRBJ2-2; D perhaps matches TRBD2 (6 bases). The length of the CDR3 is 14 residues. Germline-derived CDR1 and CDR2 are SGHTA and FQGNSA. V was pared by 5 bases and J by 2 bases, with 9 bases between.

The gene calls are TRBV18 and TRBJ2-7; the D is unclear. The assigned J gene may be wrong: the sequence end matches TRBJ2-5 better. The CDR3 sequence is 11 residues long. Germline V lookup: CDR1 KGHSH, CDR2 LQKENI. CDR3 in amino acids: CASSPKETQYF. CDR3 DNA sequence: TGTGCCAGCTCACCAAAAGAGACCCAGTACTTC.

In its sample, this clone was seen a few times. The V call is TRBV30, the J call TRBJ1-3; D remains ambiguous. The V and J ends lost 4 bases and 2 bases respectively, with 12 bases between them. The germline V gene encodes CDR1 GTSNPN and CDR2 SVGIG (reference sequence). This CDR3 has 14 residues. Here the CDR3 reads CAWNEGRPGNTIYF. The CDR3, as DNA: TGTGCCTGGAACGAGGGAAGGCCTGGAAACACCATATATTTT.

V and J are TRBV5-6 and TRBJ2-2, with D hard to call. The CDR3 consists of 13 residues. V was cut by 2 bases and J by 4 bases, with 6 bases left in between. Germline V gene lookup returns CDR1 SGHDT and CDR2 YYEEEE. As DNA, the CDR3 is TGTGCCAGCAGCTTATCGATCACCGGGGAGCTGTTTTTT. Translating it yields CASSLSITGELFF.

The chain joins TRBV5-1 to TRBJ2-2, with TRBD1 as a possible D gene (5 bases). This CDR3 spans 14 amino acids. V was trimmed by 3 bases and J by 7 bases, leaving 13 bases between them. Germline V gene lookup returns CDR1 SGHRS and CDR2 YFSETQ. In DNA, the CDR3 is TGCGCCAGCAGCTCCGGACAAGTCGACGGGGAGCTGTTTTTT. Protein sequence: CASSSGQVDGELFF. Combining the CDR3 with reference TRBV5-1 and TRBJ2-2 gives the whole variable domain KAGVTQTPRYLIKTRGQQVTLSCSPISGHRSVSWYQQTPGQGLQFLFEYFSETQRNKGNFPGRFSGRQFSNSRSEMNVSTLELGDSALYLCASSSGQVDGELFFGEGSRLTVL.

This rearrangement joins TRBV6-6 to TRBJ1-5; perhaps TRBD1 as D (6 bases). The CDR3 has 13 residues. V lost 5 bases to trimming and J lost 4 bases, with 9 bases between them. Looked up from germline, CDR1 is MNHNY and CDR2 is SVGAGI (reference sequence). CDR3 sequence: CASSTGRNQPQHF. The CDR3 nucleotides are TGTGCCAGCAGTACAGGGAGAAATCAGCCCCAGCATTTT.

This clone was seen once. The rearrangement links TRBV9 to TRBJ2-6; D gene unclear. The CDR3 contains 15 residues. Trimming cost V 4 bases and J 0 bases, with 8 bases left between them. Per germline, CDR1 SGDLS and CDR2 YYNGEE. CDR3 bases: TGTGCCAGCAGCTACTTTTTCTCTGGGGCCAACGTCCTGACTTTC. It encodes CASSYFFSGANVLTF.

The chain is built from TRBV18 and TRBJ1-1, with 7 positions matching TRBD1. The CDR3 contains 17 residues. In germline, CDR1 is KGHSH, CDR2 LQKENI. Losses at the gene ends were 1 base for V and 3 bases for J; bases not matched to a gene: 11. CDR3 in DNA: TGTGCCAGCTCACCACGCGCGACAGGGAAGGGAGACACTGAAGCTTTCTTT. It is translated as CASSPRATGKGDTEAFF.

CDR3 nucleotide sequence: TGTGCCAGCAGCTTGGGGGGAAGTGAAAAACTGTTTTTT. As protein: CASSLGGSEKLFF. The chain links TRBV5-4 to TRBJ1-4; D is unclear. Germline values: CDR1 SGHNT, CDR2 YYREEE (reference sequence). V was trimmed by 0 bases and J by 7 bases, leaving 7 bases between them. The CDR3 length is 13 residues.

The chain links TRBV6-5 to TRBJ2-3, with D unclear. Germline V gives CDR1 MNHEY, CDR2 SVGAGI. The CDR3 totals 13 residues. The ends were cut back, 5 bases at V and 2 bases at J, with 8 bases in the middle. For the CDR3, the DNA is TGTGCCAGCAGTCTCAGGTTCACAGATACGCAGTATTTT. Translated: CASSLRFTDTQYF.

This clone was detected once. This chain connects TRBV5-4 to TRBJ2-7, with 9 bases aligning to TRBD2. Germline V gene lookup returns CDR1 SGHNT and CDR2 YYREEE (reference sequence). With 0 bases clipped from V and 2 bases from J, the junction kept 6 bases outside the gene matches. This CDR3 is built from 16 residues. In nucleotides, the CDR3 is TGTGCCAGCAGCTTGGGTCGCGGGAGGGGCCCCTACGAGCAGTACTTC. Protein sequence: CASSLGRGRGPYEQYF.

This clone has more than one count but fewer than ten. The V and J genes are TRBV2 and TRBJ1-2; no firm D call. V was cut by 7 bases and J by 0 bases, with 12 bases left in between. The CDR3 covers 14 residues. From germline, CDR1 is SNHLY and CDR2 FYNNEI. CDR3 protein: CASTRGQANYGYTF. Written as DNA, the CDR3 is TGTGCCAGCACTAGAGGGCAAGCTAACTATGGCTACACCTTC.

This sequence joins TRBV7-2 and TRBJ2-2, with TRBD2 matching over 7 bases. CDR3 length equals 13 residues. Unmatched junction bases numbered 2, after V lost 4 bases and J lost 6 bases. Germline V gene data show CDR1 as SGHTA and CDR2 as FQGNSA. The CDR3 nucleotides are TGTGCCAGCAGCTCAGGACTAGCCGGGGAGCTGTTTTTT. Amino acid sequence: CASSSGLAGELFF.

J is TRBJ2-1 and V is TRBV5-1; 10 positions agree with TRBD2. This CDR3 spans 15 amino acids. The V and J ends lost 1 base and 2 bases, in that order; junction bases with no gene match: 0. Germline-derived CDR1 and CDR2 are SGHRS and YFSETQ. This chain's CDR3 is CASSLLAGAYNEQFF. The CDR3 DNA reads TGCGCCAGCAGCTTGCTAGCGGGGGCCTACAATGAGCAGTTCTTC.

Only a few counts were recorded for this clone. The V gene is TRBV5-1, the J gene TRBJ1-4, with 8 bases identical to TRBD1. Looked up from germline, CDR1 is SGHRS and CDR2 is YFSETQ. J was trimmed by 6 bases and V by 4 bases; bases with no gene match: 8. The CDR3 covers 15 residues. The CDR3 nucleotides are TGCGCCAGCAGCGGAGGGGACAGGAGGCATGAAAAACTGTTTTTT. Its translation: CASSGGDRRHEKLFF.